Sequencing of this T cell receptor (beta chain) was carried out in a study of T cell responses to AZD1222 COVID-19 vaccine. Findings and caveats of the study: In all cases, repertoires were sampled only after the peak T cell response. Females made up more of the donors, who were largely white British, and clonal diversity may have come out too low. Breadth and depth of Spike-specific TCRs rose after two AZD1222 doses.

As for this clone: Its antigen is not known.

The CDR3 spans 15 residues. V lost 7 bases and J lost 2, with 16 bases in between. Germline lookup yields CDR1 SNHLY and CDR2 FYNNEI. Profiled with immunoSEQ multiplex PCR; TCRdb holds only in-frame clones, not every one. The repertoire holds about 110,000 clones, with approximately 90% as singletons. The input for sequencing was peripheral blood, taken on day 0 of AZD1222 vaccination. The chain carries TRBV2 and TRBJ2-3; unclear D gene. The TCR comes from an adult in good health. The CDR3 DNA reads as TGTGCCAGCACCTGGGTTGTCAGATCCACAGATACGCAGTATTTT. Its translation is CASTWVVRSTDTQYF. Supplemented by reference TRBV2 and TRBJ2-3, the full variable domain reads EPEVTQTPSHQVTQMGQEVILRCVPISNHLYFYWYRQILGQKVEFLVSFYNNEISEKSEIFDDQFSVERPDGSNFTLKIRSTKLEDSAMYFCASTWVVRSTDTQYFGPGTRLTVL.